A selection of T cell receptor beta chains follows, all from one sample in a study of Graves' ophthalmopathy and Graves' hyperthyroidism. A single record per CDR3 protein comes from TCRdb applying MiXCR to the multiplex PCR reads. The data show 650,000 to 800,000 distinct CDR3 sequences, with about two fifths seen just once and over 2.5% held by the top ten. Material for sequencing was peripheral blood. The receptors were sampled from an adult man with Graves' ophthalmopathy. Each CDR3 is given with its conserved first and last residue. The order of the fields is CDR3 protein, CDR3 DNA, V gene, D gene, clone size, J gene. D genes are given only for firm matches. A clone size is listed for some rows: how often the clone was seen (once, few, many), or a class if it is expanded.

CAISGSLTGHEKLFF,TGTGCCATCAGTGGGTCTTTGACAGGGCATGAAAAACTGTTTTTT,TRBV10-3,TRBD1,.,TRBJ1-4
CSVAPGLRETQYF,TGCAGCGTTGCCCCGGGACTAAGAGAGACCCAGTACTTC,TRBV29-1,TRBD2,many,TRBJ2-5
CASSLPNSLLHF,TGTGCCAGCAGTTTGCCAAATTCACTCCTCCACTTT,TRBV27,.,few,TRBJ1-6
CAIMQTGERTEAFF,TGTGCCATCATGCAGACAGGGGAGAGAACTGAAGCTTTCTTT,TRBV10-3,TRBD1,many,TRBJ1-1
CASSPGRNSYEQYF,TGTGCCAGCAGCCCGGGACGGAATTCCTACGAGCAGTACTTC,TRBV7-6,.,many,TRBJ2-7
CASSLVWGSGAYVLTF,TGCGCCAGCAGCTTGGTATGGGGTTCTGGGGCCTACGTCCTGACTTTC,TRBV5-1,.,once,TRBJ2-6
CASSWNYGNTIYF,TGTGCCAGCAGCTGGAACTATGGAAACACCATATATTTT,TRBV5-6,.,many,TRBJ1-3
CASSQLPGPMNTEAFF,TGCGCCAGCAGCCAACTACCGGGACCGATGAACACTGAAGCTTTCTTT,TRBV4-1,.,many,TRBJ1-1
CASSQDTGGPKETQYF,TGTGCCAGCAGCCAAGATACGGGGGGGCCGAAAGAGACCCAGTACTTC,TRBV9,TRBD2,.,TRBJ2-5
CASSLTPGPGGGGQYF,TGCGCCAGCAGCTTGACACCTGGGCCCGGGGGGGGTGGCCAGTACTTC,TRBV5-1,TRBD2,.,TRBJ2-5
CASSLRGGYGYAF,TGTGCCAGCAGTCTGAGAGGAGGCTATGGCTACGCCTTC,TRBV7-2,.,.,TRBJ1-2
CASSLERGGRYEQYF,TGCGCCAGCAGCCTGGAGCGGGGGGGCCGCTACGAGCAGTACTTC,TRBV5-1,TRBD2,.,TRBJ2-7
CAISEGPGRGAFF,TGTGCCATCAGTGAGGGCCCGGGCAGGGGAGCTTTCTTT,TRBV10-3,.,.,TRBJ1-1